This T cell receptor (beta chain) emerged from a study of blood T cell repertoires in COVID-19. Looked up from germline, CDR1 is MGHDK and CDR2 is SYGVNS. V gave up 2 bases and J gave up 5 bases, with 12 bases separating them. The CDR3 is 14 residues long. Original handling: Reference gene primer amplification gave nucleated cell count estimates. Profiled with immunoSEQ multiplex PCR; TCRdb holds only in-frame clones, not every one. V, J and clone size derive from that table, while D and trimming were established from the DNA sequence. Counted here are under 200,000 clones, about nine tenths occurring once; the ten biggest clones make up about a tenth.

The receptor's source is a woman between 55 and 75 years old with COVID-19, enrolled during active disease. Material for sequencing was peripheral blood. The rearrangement links TRBV25-1 to TRBJ2-5; tentative D call: TRBD1 (6 bases). This chain's CDR3 is CASSEGAGVETQYF. The CDR3 nucleotides are TGTGCCAGCAGTGAAGGTGCAGGGGTGGAGACCCAGTACTTC.